This entry lists 25 T cell receptor beta chains sequenced from one sample in a study of blood T cell repertoires in COVID-19. Profiling relied on immunoSEQ multiplex PCR, and the TCRdb table lists in-frame clones only, not all of them. The repertoire holds tens of thousands of clones, 86% seen once, with 19% in the top ten. Sequencing was performed on peripheral blood. Source of these receptors: a man aged 50 or older in a cohort sampled during active COVID-19.

V gene TRBV28 combines with J gene TRBJ1-1; 7 positions match TRBD1. Per the germline V gene, CDR1 is MDHEN and CDR2 is SYDVKM. The CDR3 length is 13 residues. V lost 7 bases to trimming and J lost 7 bases; unmatched junction nucleotides: 9. CDR3 nucleotides: TGTGCCAGCATCATACGCGGGACAGATGAAGCTTTCTTT. Translating gives CASIIRGTDEAFF. Using reference TRBV28 and TRBJ1-1 for the parts outside the CDR3, the full variable domain is DVKVTQSSRYLVKRTGEKVFLECVQDMDHENMFWYRQDPGLGLRLIYFSYDVKMKEKGDIPEGYSVSREKKERFSLILESASTNQTSMYLCASIIRGTDEAFFGQGTRLTVV.

DNA for the CDR3: TGTGCCAGCAGCCCATCGGGGCAGGGGGCTGGAAACACCATATATTTT. It is translated as CASSPSGQGAGNTIYF. V usage is TRBV28 and J usage is TRBJ1-3; TRBD1 aligns across 7 bases. The CDR3 spans 16 residues. The V gene end was trimmed by 6 bases and the J gene end by 2 bases; junction bases not matched to a gene: 10. The germline CDR1 and CDR2 sequences are MDHEN and SYDVKM.

The rearrangement joins TRBV3-1 (or the pseudogene TRBV3-2) to TRBJ2-3; D is possibly TRBD2 (6 bases). V shed 0 bases and J shed 3 bases, with 16 bases lying between them. The CDR3 contains 17 residues. Germline CDR1 LGHDT, CDR2 YNNKEL (reference sequence). CDR3 bases: TGTGCCAGCAGCCAAGATATCACGGGAGTGCGAACAGATACGCAGTATTTT. Translation gives CASSQDITGVRTDTQYF.

The chain uses TRBV29-1 and TRBJ2-5; D is possibly TRBD2 (7 bases). Germline V gives CDR1 SQVTM, CDR2 ANQGSEA. CDR3 length: 14 residues. Between the trimmed V and J ends, which lost 4 bases and 5 bases, there was a span of 17 bases. The chain's CDR3 is CSVAGGPERETQYF. CDR3 nucleotide sequence: TGCAGCGTTGCCGGGGGGCCCGAGAGGGAGACCCAGTACTTC.

The gene calls are TRBV5-8 and TRBJ1-1; D is undetermined. V lost 0 bases, J lost 5 bases, and 14 bases lay in between. The CDR3 extends over 15 amino acids. Germline V lookup: CDR1 SGHTS, CDR2 YDEGEE. The CDR3 loop is CASSLVPAGRTEAFF. The DNA for the CDR3 is TGTGCCAGCAGCTTGGTACCGGCGGGAAGGACTGAAGCTTTCTTT.

The CDR3 region has the DNA TGTGCCAGCAGTGAAGTAGCGGGTAGGGCAGATACGCAGTATTTT. This gives the protein CASSEVAGRADTQYF. This chain connects TRBV2 to TRBJ2-3; 7 positions agree with TRBD2. After removal of 1 base from V and 4 bases from J, the junction contained 5 bases not matched to a gene. The CDR3 runs to 15 residues. Germline V gene data show CDR1 as SNHLY and CDR2 as FYNNEI.

The chain joins TRBV5-4 to TRBJ2-3, with TRBD2 identical over 9 bases. V gave up 0 bases and J gave up 6 bases; unmatched junction bases: 2. Germline CDR1 and CDR2: SGHNT and YYREEE (reference sequence). The CDR3 is made up of 14 amino acids. CDR3 nucleotides: TGTGCCAGCAGCTTGGAGCTAGCGGGGGATACGCAGTATTTT. Amino acids: CASSLELAGDTQYF.

The chain is built from TRBV6-4 and TRBJ2-1, with a tentative D call TRBD2 (7 bases). Germline loops: CDR1 MRHNA, CDR2 SNTAGT. V lost 6 bases and J lost 1, with 13 bases in between. The CDR3 totals 15 residues. CDR3 DNA sequence: TGTGCCAGCAGAAGGGAGGGGGAATCCTACAATGAGCAGTTCTTC. Translating it yields CASRREGESYNEQFF.

This chain links TRBV5-1 with TRBJ2-3, with 9 bases identical to TRBD2. The CDR3 contains 15 residues. Trimming cost V 3 bases and J 4 bases; bases outside gene matches: 6. The germline gives CDR1 SGHRS, CDR2 YFSETQ. CDR3 loop: CASSWSGGIADTQYF. CDR3 sequence (DNA): TGCGCCAGCAGCTGGAGCGGGGGGATCGCAGATACGCAGTATTTT.

This clone was found once. This chain connects TRBV30 to TRBJ1-1, with D possibly being TRBD1 (6 bases). The CDR3 consists of 15 residues. V lost 0 bases and J 0 bases, leaving 11 bases between the germline ends. Germline CDR1 and CDR2: GTSNPN and SVGIG (reference sequence). The CDR3 loop is CAWSVRWTVNTEAFF. Written as DNA, the CDR3 is TGTGCCTGGAGTGTACGTTGGACAGTGAACACTGAAGCTTTCTTT.

V usage is TRBV18 and J usage is TRBJ2-7; D possibly corresponds to TRBD1 (6 bases). Germline V gene lookup returns CDR1 KGHSH and CDR2 LQKENI. This CDR3 spans 15 amino acids. The ends were cut back, 6 bases at V and 2 bases at J, with 17 bases in the middle. Here the CDR3 DNA reads TGTGCCAGCTCTCGTTCCGGGACACTTACCTACGAGCAGTACTTC. Amino acids: CASSRSGTLTYEQYF.

The chain carries TRBV10-2 and TRBJ2-1, with 12 bases aligning to TRBD2. Per the germline V gene, CDR1 is WSHSY and CDR2 is SAAADI. V lost 6 bases and J lost 5; bases outside the gene matches: 5. The CDR3 extends over 15 amino acids. The CDR3 nucleotides read TGCGCCAGCAGCTGGACTAGCGGGGTCAACAATGAGCAGTTCTTC. Translating it yields CASSWTSGVNNEQFF.

The V and J genes are TRBV7-9 and TRBJ1-1; D remains ambiguous. Between the trimmed V and J ends, which lost 3 bases and 4 bases, there was a span of 9 bases. Germline V gene sequence: CDR1 SEHNR, CDR2 FQNEAQ (reference sequence). This CDR3 has 13 amino acids. Written as DNA, the CDR3 is TGTGCCAGCAGCTTCATGGAGGGCACTGAAGCTTTCTTT. This translates into CASSFMEGTEAFF.

The V call is TRBV14, the J call TRBJ1-6, with D possibly being TRBD1 (6 bases). V shed 5 bases and J shed 8 bases, with 28 bases lying between them. The germline V gene has CDR1 SGHDN and CDR2 FVKESK. CDR3 length: 19 residues. Here the CDR3 reads CASSSLQNRAPEPYSPLHF. The CDR3, as DNA: TGTGCCAGCAGCTCCCTGCAGAACAGGGCCCCAGAACCTTATTCACCCCTCCACTTT.

The J gene is TRBJ2-2, the V gene TRBV15, with D unresolved. Germline lookup yields CDR1 LNHNV and CDR2 YYDKDF (reference sequence). Trimming removed 2 bases from V and 5 bases from J, with 12 bases in between. This CDR3 has 15 residues. The CDR3 protein is CATSRRTGLTGELFF. The CDR3 nucleotides read TGTGCCACCAGCAGACGTACGGGTCTAACCGGGGAGCTGTTTTTT.

This chain joins TRBV10-2 and TRBJ2-7; 7 bases align to TRBD1. Germline V gene data show CDR1 as WSHSY and CDR2 as SAAADI. The CDR3 length is 15 residues. V was clipped by 0 bases and J by 4 bases; unmatched bases: 6. The CDR3 is CASSESDREIYEQYF. The DNA for the CDR3 is TGCGCCAGCAGTGAGTCAGACAGGGAGATATACGAGCAGTACTTC.

The rearrangement uses TRBV9 and TRBJ2-3, with a possible D match to TRBD2 (6 bases). The CDR3 spans 14 residues. V shed 0 bases and J shed 6 bases, with 11 bases lying between them. The V gene's germline CDR1 is SGDLS and CDR2 YYNGEE. CDR3 sequence: CASSVAGGKDTQYF. The CDR3 DNA follows: TGTGCCAGCAGCGTAGCTGGCGGGAAGGATACGCAGTATTTT.

In this sample, this clone turned up once. The chain couples TRBV9 to TRBJ1-1, with TRBD1 matching over 11 bases. From germline, CDR1 is SGDLS and CDR2 YYNGEE. Losses at the gene ends were 4 bases for V and 0 bases for J; bases not matched to a gene: 8. This CDR3 spans 17 amino acids. This CDR3 is CASSSIGTGGMNTEAFF. CDR3 DNA: TGTGCCAGCAGCTCTATCGGGACAGGGGGTATGAACACTGAAGCTTTCTTT.

In its sample, this clone was seen a few times. The gene calls are TRBV2 and TRBJ1-6; 7 positions agree with TRBD1. The V and J ends lost 4 bases and 9 bases, in that order; junction bases with no gene match: 15. The CDR3 has 17 amino acids. Germline V CDR1 and CDR2: SNHLY, FYNNEI. The CDR3 DNA follows: TGTGCCAGCAGTGTCTCGGACAGGTCTAGTTTCGGTTCACCCCTCCACTTT. This gives the protein CASSVSDRSSFGSPLHF.

The chain links TRBV7-2 to TRBJ2-6; no clear D. The V end lost 2 bases, the J end lost 2 bases, and 7 bases lay between the germline ends. Germline V gene data show CDR1 as SGHTA and CDR2 as FQGNSA. The CDR3 has 15 residues. As DNA, the CDR3 is TGTGCCAGCAGCTTACAGGCAGCTGGGGCCAACGTCCTGACTTTC. It translates to CASSLQAAGANVLTF.

The chain links TRBV11-1 to TRBJ1-1; unclear D gene. The CDR3 runs 14 residues. Germline-derived CDR1 and CDR2 are SGHAT and FQDESV (reference sequence). V was shortened by 5 bases and J by 1 base, with 11 bases between the two germline ends. CDR3 sequence (DNA): TGTGCCAGCAGCCCCCAACCAGAGAACACTGAAGCTTTCTTT. Protein sequence: CASSPQPENTEAFF.

The genes are TRBV5-4 and TRBJ1-3, with 7 nucleotides matching TRBD1. Germline CDR1 is SGHNT and CDR2 is YYREEE (reference sequence). The CDR3 is 13 amino acids. The trim removed 10 bases at V and 2 bases at J, leaving 6 bases unmatched. This CDR3 is CAVPGQPGNTIYF. Written as DNA, the CDR3 is TGTGCCGTACCGGGACAGCCTGGAAACACCATATATTTT.

The V and J genes are TRBV10-3 and TRBJ2-1, with 7 bases that match TRBD1. J gave up 7 bases and V 6 bases, and 0 bases lay outside the gene matches. CDR3 length equals 11 residues. Germline values: CDR1 ENHRY, CDR2 SYGVKD. This CDR3 reads CAISRGNEQFF. CDR3 DNA: TGTGCCATCAGCAGGGGGAATGAGCAGTTCTTC.

V gene TRBV19 combines with J gene TRBJ2-1, with D possibly TRBD2 on 6 matching bases. This CDR3 has 15 residues. Deletions cut 2 bases from V and 7 bases from J, with 15 bases between. Germline V gene sequence: CDR1 LNHDA, CDR2 SQIVND (reference sequence). CDR3 residues: CASSIPGLGRNEQFF. The CDR3, as DNA: TGTGCCAGTAGTATACCCGGGCTAGGGAGGAATGAGCAGTTCTTC.

This clone was seen a single time. CDR3 in amino acids: CASSKRAGALYEQYF. Written as DNA, the CDR3 is TGTGCCAGTAGTAAGAGAGCGGGGGCCCTCTACGAGCAGTACTTC. V gene TRBV19 combines with J gene TRBJ2-7; 8 bases line up with TRBD2. Per germline, CDR1 LNHDA and CDR2 SQIVND (reference sequence). The CDR3 spans 15 residues. The V gene end was trimmed by 4 bases and the J gene end by 3 bases; junction bases not matched to a gene: 8.